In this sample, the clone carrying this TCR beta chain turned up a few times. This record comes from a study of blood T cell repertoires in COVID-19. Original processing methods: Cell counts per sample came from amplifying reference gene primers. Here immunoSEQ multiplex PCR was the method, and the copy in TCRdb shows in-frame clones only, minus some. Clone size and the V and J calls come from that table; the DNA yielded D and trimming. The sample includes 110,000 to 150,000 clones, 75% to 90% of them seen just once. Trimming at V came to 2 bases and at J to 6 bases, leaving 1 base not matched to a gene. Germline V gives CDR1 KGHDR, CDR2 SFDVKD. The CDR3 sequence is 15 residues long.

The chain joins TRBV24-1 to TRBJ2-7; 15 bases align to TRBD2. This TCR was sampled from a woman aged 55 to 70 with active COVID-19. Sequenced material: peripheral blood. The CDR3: CATSDSGLAGGEQYF. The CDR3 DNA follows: TGTGCCACCAGTGATTCGGGACTAGCGGGAGGCGAGCAGTACTTC.